This TCR beta chain was sequenced in a study of pediatric ulcerative colitis. Generated by immunoSEQ multiplex PCR, the TCRdb table keeps only in-frame clones and is missing some. Of about 32,000 clones in the sample, roughly four fifths were seen once. The receptor was isolated from a boy younger than 18 with severe ulcerative colitis. Sequenced material: blood.

The CDR3 sequence: CATRAGGHIEQFF. In DNA, the CDR3 is TGTGCCACCAGAGCGGGGGGGCACATTGAGCAGTTCTTC. The chain employs TRBV10-3 and TRBJ2-1; TRBD2 agrees at 10 bases. The CDR3 runs to 13 residues. The J segment lost 9 bases and the V segment lost 10 bases, leaving 9 bases of the junction unmatched. CDR1 and CDR2 (germline): ENHRY, SYGVKD.